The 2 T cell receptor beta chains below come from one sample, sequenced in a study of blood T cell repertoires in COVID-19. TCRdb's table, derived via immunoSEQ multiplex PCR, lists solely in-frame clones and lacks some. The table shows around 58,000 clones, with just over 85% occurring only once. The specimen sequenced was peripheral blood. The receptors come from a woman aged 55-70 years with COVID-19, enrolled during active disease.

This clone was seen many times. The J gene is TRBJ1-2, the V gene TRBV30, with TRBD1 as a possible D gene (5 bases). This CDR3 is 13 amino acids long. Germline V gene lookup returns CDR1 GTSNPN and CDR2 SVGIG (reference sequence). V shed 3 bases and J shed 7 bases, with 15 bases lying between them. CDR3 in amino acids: CAWSLQGAGGYTF. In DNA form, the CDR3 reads TGTGCCTGGAGCCTTCAGGGTGCAGGTGGCTACACCTTC.

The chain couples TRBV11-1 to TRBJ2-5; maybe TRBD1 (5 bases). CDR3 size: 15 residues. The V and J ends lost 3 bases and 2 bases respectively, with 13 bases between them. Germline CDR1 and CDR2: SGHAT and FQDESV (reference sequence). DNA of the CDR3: TGTGCCAGCAGCTTGTTGTCAGGGATACAAGAGACCCAGTACTTC. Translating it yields CASSLLSGIQETQYF.